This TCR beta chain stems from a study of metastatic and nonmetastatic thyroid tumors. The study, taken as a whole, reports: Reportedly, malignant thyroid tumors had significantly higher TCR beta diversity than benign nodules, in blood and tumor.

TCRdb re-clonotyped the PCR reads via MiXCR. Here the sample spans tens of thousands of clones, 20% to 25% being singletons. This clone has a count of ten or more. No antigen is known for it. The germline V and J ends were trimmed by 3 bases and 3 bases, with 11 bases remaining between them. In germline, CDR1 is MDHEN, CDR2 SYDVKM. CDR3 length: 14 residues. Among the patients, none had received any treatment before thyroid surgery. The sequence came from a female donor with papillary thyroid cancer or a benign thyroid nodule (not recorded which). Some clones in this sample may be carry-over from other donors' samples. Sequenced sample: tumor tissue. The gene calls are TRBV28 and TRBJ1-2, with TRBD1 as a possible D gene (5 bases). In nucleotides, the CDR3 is TGTGCCAGCAGTTTCTACGGCAGGGACTATGGCTACACCTTC. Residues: CASSFYGRDYGYTF.